The rows below give T cell receptor beta chains drawn from one sample of a study of cytomegalovirus exposure and HLA in healthy donors. Only in-frame clones appear in the TCRdb table, and some are missing; sequencing was by immunoSEQ multiplex PCR. This sample carries about 140,000 clones, over 70% of them seen once, and the ten largest clones take under 2%. Sequencing was performed on PBMCs. Every receptor here comes from a woman aged 40 to 49 in good health and CMV-seronegative. CDR3s include the opening cysteine and the closing phenylalanine or tryptophan. The order of the fields is V gene, CDR3 length, CDR3 protein.

>TRBV10-3|13
CAISESRSDTQYF
>TRBV15|15
CATSRENRGITEAFF
>TRBV5-1|19
CASSGVDRDQSSYNSPLHF
>TRBV5-1|14
CASSFTRSKETQYF
>TRBV15|17
CATSRRGTGPIQQPQHF
>TRBV19|14
CASSSGQGWSEAFF
>TRBV4-1|16
CASSQDPGTAGNTIYF
>TRBV18|16
CASSPSGTGGYNEQFF
>TRBV27|14
CASSLLSSGRRQYF
>TRBV6-1|15
CASSEGTSEGHEQFF
>TRBV6-1|14
CATNKQGMVTEAFF
>TRBV25-1|15
CASSRRQGGMDEQFF
>TRBV5-4|20
CASSSSGLAGGPARTDTQYF
>TRBV30|18
CAWSVPPGGGPLYNEQFF
>TRBV20-1|11
CSVAGLNEQFF
>TRBV27|12
CASSPYNQPQHF
>TRBV6-1|11
CASSALNEQFF
>TRBV5-5|13
CASSFHGDYGYTF
>TRBV10-2|11
CAIRLDTEAFF
>TRBV28|14
CASSLGASSYGYTF
>TRBV5-6|15
CASSYNGRGGAEAFF
>TRBV5-1|13
CASSPSAEETQYF
>TRBV28|14
CASRHDRVPYGYTF
>TRBV11-2|13
CASGQSLNNEQFF
>TRBV19|11
CASSGQGPEFF
>TRBV5-1|14
CASSLRQGGQPQHF
>TRBV19|16
CASSISATGGTGELFF
>TRBV6-1|14
CASTPTGTGGGYTF
>TRBV28|16
CASSSPFQLRSYGYTF
>TRBV28|13
CASSPGQGYEQYF
>TRBV19|15
CASSLFVTRAGEQYF
>TRBV30|15
CAWSPPGSSGNTIYF
>TRBV7-9|11
CSSSLDIEAFF
>TRBV15|15
CATSRGGQGVYGYTF
>TRBV5-4|14
CASSDDRSGNTIYF
>TRBV28|13
CASSLGDTLGYTF
>TRBV20-1|11
CSGFTGYGYTF
>TRBV5-4|17
CASSSRLGAGFENIQYF
>TRBV27|13
CASSDGRTDTQYF
>TRBV5-1|17
CASSPDTGLGRLDEQFF
>TRBV5-1|16
CASSLTGGAAGNTIYF
>TRBV5-1|14
CASSSTPGLYGYTF
>TRBV7-6|19
CASSLTLGLAGKRSGELFF
>TRBV28|17
CASSLSLQGAHTYEQYF
>TRBV21-1|17
CASSRGLGTSGCNEQFF
>TRBV7-9|12
CASSTDRAEQFF
>TRBV6-5|15
CASSYSYRGSQPQHF
>TRBV27|17
CASSFLGREGGLTGYTF
>TRBV11-2|13
CASSFVPADTQYF
>TRBV27|14
CASRIPGQSYEQYF
>TRBV5-1|13
CASSLGRVNEQFF
>TRBV18|14
CASSPQAGRTEAFF
>TRBV7-9|16
CASSLAPGGTGNTIYF
>TRBV7-9|14
CASSLSGTGGEQYF
>TRBV7-9|16
CASSPFGGSVPGELFF
>TRBV30|15
CAWSVRWGQGYGYTF
>TRBV13|15
CASSLAAGGVREQYF
>TRBV5-4|16
CASSSGRGQSTDTQYF
>TRBV6-1|14
CASSEISLSHEQFF
>TRBV7-9|15
CASSFRGSSTDTQYF